The sequence of this T cell receptor (beta chain) was determined in a study of blood T cells in healthy people across ages. Combining a sample-barcoded 5' primer with a J-beta primer mix, a second PCR ran for roughly 6 to 11 cycles. Each CDR3 protein is one row after TCRdb ran MiXCR on the 5' RACE reads. The table includes 1.6 million or so distinct CDR3 sequences, approximately 32% detected once. Each donor gave 9 to 10 milliliters of peripheral blood. Isolated PBMCs totaled at least 6.5 million in each sample. The V segment lost 0 bases and the J segment 5 bases; nucleotides outside the gene matches: 9. The CDR3 loop spans 16 amino acids. Germline V gene data show CDR1 as DFQATT and CDR2 as SNEGSKA (reference sequence). Study-level points and caveats: Strong correlation was found linking TCR beta diversity to naive T cell percentage. Nothing was known about donor CMV status, and this possibly confounded expanded clonotype changes.

A few counts support this clonotype. What it binds is unknown. The gene calls are TRBV20-1 and TRBJ2-3; 9 nucleotides agree with TRBD2. The sequenced sample was blood. The TCR originated in a woman aged 30 to 39 in good health. This CDR3 is CSARDSLTSGRDTQYF. DNA for the CDR3: TGCAGTGCTAGAGATAGTTTAACTAGCGGGCGAGATACGCAGTATTTT.